A selection of T cell receptor beta chains follows, all from one sample in a study of T cell repertoires in cytomegalovirus infection. MiXCR, run by TCRdb on the reads, gives a single entry per CDR3 protein. Of 560,000 or so distinct CDR3 sequences listed, approximately 15% were seen once; the top ten hold 20% to 30%. The specimen sequenced was CD8+ T cells from PBMCs. The receptors were gathered from a human donor in good health (CMV status not recorded). Some clones in this sample may be carry-over from other donors' samples. The CDR3 runs from the conserved cysteine through the conserved F or W. D genes are given only for firm matches. Only some rows state a clone size, as once, few, many or a class for expanded clones.

d_call: -
clone_size: -
j_call: TRBJ1-3
v_call: TRBV3-1
cdr3_length: 14
cdr3_nt: TGTGCCAGCAGCCCCGCCCTCTCTGGAAACACCATATATTTT
cdr3_aa: CASSPALSGNTIYF

d_call: TRBD2
clone_size: many
j_call: TRBJ2-1
v_call: TRBV12-3/TRBV12-4
cdr3_length: 18
cdr3_nt: TGTGCCAGCAGCTCGGGACTAGCGGGAGTCCGCTCCTACAATGAGCAGTTCTTC
cdr3_aa: CASSSGLAGVRSYNEQFF

d_call: TRBD1
clone_size: -
j_call: TRBJ2-7
v_call: TRBV6-1
cdr3_length: 15
cdr3_nt: TGTGCCAGCAGTGACTTCGAGACAGGGACGTACGAGCAGTACTTC
cdr3_aa: CASSDFETGTYEQYF

d_call: -
clone_size: many
j_call: TRBJ1-2
v_call: TRBV7-8
cdr3_length: 13
cdr3_nt: TGTGCCAGCAGCTTAGGGAGTGGGGGTGGCTACACCTTC
cdr3_aa: CASSLGSGGGYTF

d_call: TRBD2
clone_size: many
j_call: TRBJ2-1
v_call: TRBV11-2
cdr3_length: 16
cdr3_nt: TGTGCCAGCAGCGCCGACCCGACTAGCGCGTACAATGAGCAGTTCTTC
cdr3_aa: CASSADPTSAYNEQFF

d_call: -
clone_size: -
j_call: TRBJ1-1
v_call: TRBV10-3
cdr3_length: 14
cdr3_nt: TGTGCCATCAGTGCCGCGAGGGGAACCACTGAAGCTTTCTTT
cdr3_aa: CAISAARGTTEAFF

d_call: TRBD1
clone_size: many
j_call: TRBJ2-7
v_call: TRBV27
cdr3_length: 16
cdr3_nt: TGTGCCAGCAGTTTAACCCGGACAGGGAGTACGTACGAGCAGTACTTC
cdr3_aa: CASSLTRTGSTYEQYF

d_call: -
clone_size: many
j_call: TRBJ1-1
v_call: TRBV7-3
cdr3_length: 14
cdr3_nt: TGTGCCAGCAGCGCCTCAGGGCCGAACACTGAAGCTTTCTTT
cdr3_aa: CASSASGPNTEAFF

d_call: TRBD1
clone_size: few
j_call: TRBJ1-5
v_call: TRBV10-3
cdr3_length: 16
cdr3_nt: TGTGCCATCAGTGAGTGGGACAGGGAGGTCAATCAGCCCCAGCATTTT
cdr3_aa: CAISEWDREVNQPQHF

d_call: TRBD2
clone_size: few
j_call: TRBJ2-3
v_call: TRBV29-1
cdr3_length: 16
cdr3_nt: TGCAGCGCTGAGGGACTAGCGGGAGGCGACACAGATACGCAGTATTTT
cdr3_aa: CSAEGLAGGDTDTQYF

d_call: -
clone_size: -
j_call: TRBJ2-7
v_call: TRBV14
cdr3_length: 13
cdr3_nt: TGTGCCAGCAGCCAAGATCCGTCCTACGAGCAGTACTTC
cdr3_aa: CASSQDPSYEQYF

d_call: TRBD1
clone_size: many
j_call: TRBJ1-2
v_call: TRBV14
cdr3_length: 18
cdr3_nt: TGTGCCAGCAGCCAGAACACCCGGGACAGGCGTTCCTACTATGGCTACACCTTC
cdr3_aa: CASSQNTRDRRSYYGYTF

d_call: TRBD2
clone_size: -
j_call: TRBJ2-3
v_call: TRBV7-9
cdr3_length: 17
cdr3_nt: TGTGCCAGCAGCCCCAGACTAGCGGGAGAGAACACAGATACGCAGTATTTT
cdr3_aa: CASSPRLAGENTDTQYF

d_call: -
clone_size: -
j_call: TRBJ1-5
v_call: TRBV30
cdr3_length: 15
cdr3_nt: TGTGCCTGGAGTGTAGCAGGGGCGCCCCATCAGCCCCAGCATTTT
cdr3_aa: CAWSVAGAPHQPQHF

d_call: TRBD2
clone_size: many
j_call: TRBJ2-1
v_call: TRBV6-2/TRBV6-3
cdr3_length: 12
cdr3_nt: TGTGCCAGCACCTGGGGAGGGACTGAGCAGTTCTTC
cdr3_aa: CASTWGGTEQFF

d_call: -
clone_size: many
j_call: TRBJ2-1
v_call: TRBV7-8
cdr3_length: 17
cdr3_nt: TGTGCCAGCAGCTTAGGTACATCAGGGAGTAACTACAATGAGCAGTTCTTC
cdr3_aa: CASSLGTSGSNYNEQFF

d_call: -
clone_size: many
j_call: TRBJ1-1
v_call: TRBV7-9
cdr3_length: 15
cdr3_nt: TGTGCCAGCAGCCTAGGACTTGGTAGAAACACTGAAGCTTTCTTT
cdr3_aa: CASSLGLGRNTEAFF

d_call: -
clone_size: few
j_call: TRBJ2-7
v_call: TRBV10-1
cdr3_length: 14
cdr3_nt: TGCGCCAGCAGCGACTCCAGGGGCGCCTACGAGCAGTACTTC
cdr3_aa: CASSDSRGAYEQYF

d_call: TRBD1
clone_size: -
j_call: TRBJ1-1
v_call: TRBV9
cdr3_length: 16
cdr3_nt: TGTGCCAGCAGCGTAGCGGGACAGAGGGGAGGAACTGAAGCTTTCTTT
cdr3_aa: CASSVAGQRGGTEAFF

d_call: -
clone_size: few
j_call: TRBJ1-6
v_call: TRBV25-1
cdr3_length: 14
cdr3_nt: TGTGCCACCAAGGACAGTTGGAGCCATTCACCCCTCCACTTT
cdr3_aa: CATKDSWSHSPLHF

d_call: -
clone_size: -
j_call: TRBJ1-2
v_call: TRBV20-1
cdr3_length: 14
cdr3_nt: TGCAGTGCTAGAGATCCCAGGGACGGTACTGGCTACACCTTC
cdr3_aa: CSARDPRDGTGYTF

d_call: -
clone_size: many
j_call: TRBJ1-2
v_call: TRBV6-1
cdr3_length: 17
cdr3_nt: TGTGCCAGCAGTGGCTTCTCCGGGCTACAGGGTTACTATGGCTACACCTTC
cdr3_aa: CASSGFSGLQGYYGYTF

d_call: TRBD1
clone_size: -
j_call: TRBJ1-1
v_call: TRBV5-5
cdr3_length: 18
cdr3_nt: TGTGCCAGCACTTTGGTGGACAGGGCCAGGGTATTGGGCACTGAAGCTTTCTTT
cdr3_aa: CASTLVDRARVLGTEAFF

d_call: TRBD2
clone_size: many
j_call: TRBJ2-7
v_call: TRBV7-2
cdr3_length: 16
cdr3_nt: TGTGCCAGCAGCCCCAGATCGAGCGGGAGGGCCGGCGAGCAGTACTTC
cdr3_aa: CASSPRSSGRAGEQYF

d_call: -
clone_size: many
j_call: TRBJ2-7
v_call: TRBV15
cdr3_length: 12
cdr3_nt: TGTGCCACCAGCAACCGGACAGACGAGCAGTACTTC
cdr3_aa: CATSNRTDEQYF

d_call: -
clone_size: -
j_call: TRBJ1-5
v_call: TRBV10-3
cdr3_length: 12
cdr3_nt: TGTGCAGTCGGAGGGAGCAATCAGCCCCAGCATTTT
cdr3_aa: CAVGGSNQPQHF

d_call: TRBD2
clone_size: few
j_call: TRBJ2-2
v_call: TRBV28
cdr3_length: 15
cdr3_nt: TGTGCCAGCAGCTCTAGCGGCCCCGGGAGCGGGGAGCTGTTTTTT
cdr3_aa: CASSSSGPGSGELFF

d_call: -
clone_size: -
j_call: TRBJ2-2
v_call: TRBV6-1
cdr3_length: 15
cdr3_nt: TGTGCCAGCAGTGACCTCTTAGAGAACACCGGGGAGCTGTTTTTT
cdr3_aa: CASSDLLENTGELFF

d_call: -
clone_size: many
j_call: TRBJ2-1
v_call: TRBV5-1
cdr3_length: 15
cdr3_nt: TGCGCCAGCAGCTTCGCCGGGGGCTACTACAATGAGCAGTTCTTC
cdr3_aa: CASSFAGGYYNEQFF

d_call: -
clone_size: -
j_call: TRBJ2-5
v_call: TRBV5-6
cdr3_length: 15
cdr3_nt: TGTGCCAGCAGCTTGGAAAGGGGCTTCCAAGAGACCCAGTACTTC
cdr3_aa: CASSLERGFQETQYF

d_call: -
clone_size: many
j_call: TRBJ1-5
v_call: TRBV7-9
cdr3_length: 12
cdr3_nt: TGTGCCAGCAGCTTACTCAATCAGCCCCAGCATTTT
cdr3_aa: CASSLLNQPQHF

d_call: -
clone_size: many
j_call: TRBJ2-1
v_call: TRBV13
cdr3_length: 12
cdr3_nt: TGTGCCAGCACTCCTACGTCTGGTGAGCAGTTCTTC
cdr3_aa: CASTPTSGEQFF

d_call: -
clone_size: few
j_call: TRBJ2-2
v_call: TRBV5-4
cdr3_length: 14
cdr3_nt: TGTGCCAGCAACAAGAGAGGGGAGCGCGGGGAGCTGTTTTTT
cdr3_aa: CASNKRGERGELFF

d_call: TRBD1
clone_size: many
j_call: TRBJ1-2
v_call: TRBV7-6
cdr3_length: 15
cdr3_nt: TGTGCCAGCAGCTTAGAACAGGGGGCTAACTATGGCTACACCTTC
cdr3_aa: CASSLEQGANYGYTF

d_call: TRBD1
clone_size: many
j_call: TRBJ1-1
v_call: TRBV7-6
cdr3_length: 15
cdr3_nt: TGTGCCAGCAGCCCTGGACAGGGGCCAGGGTCTGAAGCTTTCTTT
cdr3_aa: CASSPGQGPGSEAFF

d_call: -
clone_size: -
j_call: TRBJ1-5
v_call: TRBV23-1
cdr3_length: 14
cdr3_nt: TGCGCCAGCAGCCCAGACAGGCTCAATCAGCCCCAGCATTTT
cdr3_aa: CASSPDRLNQPQHF

d_call: -
clone_size: -
j_call: TRBJ1-3
v_call: TRBV6-8
cdr3_length: 16
cdr3_nt: TGTGCCAGCAGTTACTTGGAGGGCCTCTCTGGAAACACCATATATTTT
cdr3_aa: CASSYLEGLSGNTIYF

d_call: -
clone_size: -
j_call: TRBJ2-1
v_call: TRBV27
cdr3_length: 15
cdr3_nt: TGTGCCAGCAGTTTTCTAGTTCCCGCGTACAATGAGCAGTTCTTC
cdr3_aa: CASSFLVPAYNEQFF

d_call: TRBD1
clone_size: -
j_call: TRBJ1-2
v_call: TRBV4-1
cdr3_length: 15
cdr3_nt: TGCGCCAGCAGCCAACCGGGACAGTACTTGCATGGCTACACCTTC
cdr3_aa: CASSQPGQYLHGYTF

d_call: -
clone_size: many
j_call: TRBJ2-7
v_call: TRBV11-2
cdr3_length: 14
cdr3_nt: TGTGCCAGCAGCTTAGATAGATTTGCCTACGAGCAGTACTTC
cdr3_aa: CASSLDRFAYEQYF

d_call: -
clone_size: few
j_call: TRBJ2-2
v_call: TRBV9
cdr3_length: 16
cdr3_nt: TGTGCCAGCAGCGACACCGGGGCCGTAAACACCGGGGAGCTGTTTTTT
cdr3_aa: CASSDTGAVNTGELFF

d_call: TRBD2
clone_size: -
j_call: TRBJ2-7
v_call: TRBV28
cdr3_length: 16
cdr3_nt: TGTGCCAGCAGTCCCGGTCAAGCGGGGCACTCCTACGAGCAGTACTTC
cdr3_aa: CASSPGQAGHSYEQYF

d_call: TRBD2
clone_size: -
j_call: TRBJ2-1
v_call: TRBV18
cdr3_length: 17
cdr3_nt: TGTGCCAGCTCACCAGAGACGGGAGGGAGCTCCTACAATGAGCAGTTCTTC
cdr3_aa: CASSPETGGSSYNEQFF

d_call: TRBD1
clone_size: many
j_call: TRBJ1-2
v_call: TRBV7-8
cdr3_length: 14
cdr3_nt: TGTGCCAGCAGCTTCGGACAGGGGGCGGTTGGCTACACCTTC
cdr3_aa: CASSFGQGAVGYTF

d_call: -
clone_size: -
j_call: TRBJ2-1
v_call: TRBV7-9
cdr3_length: 14
cdr3_nt: TGTGCCAGCAGTCCAAGACAGGCAGGCAATGAGCAGTTCTTC
cdr3_aa: CASSPRQAGNEQFF

d_call: -
clone_size: many
j_call: TRBJ1-6
v_call: TRBV10-3
cdr3_length: 14
cdr3_nt: TGTGCCATCAGTGAAGGCAGGTCGAATTCACCCCTCCACTTT
cdr3_aa: CAISEGRSNSPLHF

d_call: TRBD2
clone_size: many
j_call: TRBJ2-1
v_call: TRBV4-1
cdr3_length: 15
cdr3_nt: TGCGCCAGCAGCCGTAGCGGGAGGACCTACAATGAGCAGTTCTTC
cdr3_aa: CASSRSGRTYNEQFF

d_call: TRBD1
clone_size: few
j_call: TRBJ2-7
v_call: TRBV14
cdr3_length: 16
cdr3_nt: TGTGCCAGCAGCCAAGATGTCAGGGGGCCTCCCTACGAGCAGTACTTC
cdr3_aa: CASSQDVRGPPYEQYF

d_call: -
clone_size: -
j_call: TRBJ2-7
v_call: TRBV28
cdr3_length: 16
cdr3_nt: TGTGCCAGCAGTTTAAATGGGGGGACCGATGCCTACGAGCAGTACTTC
cdr3_aa: CASSLNGGTDAYEQYF

d_call: -
clone_size: many
j_call: TRBJ2-7
v_call: TRBV12-3/TRBV12-4
cdr3_length: 13
cdr3_nt: TGTGCCAGCAGCTCGCCTAGCTCCTACGAGCAGTACTTC
cdr3_aa: CASSSPSSYEQYF

d_call: TRBD2
clone_size: many
j_call: TRBJ2-1
v_call: TRBV7-9
cdr3_length: 17
cdr3_nt: TGTGCCAGCAGCTTCGGCCCTAGCGGGAGCCTCTACAATGAGCAGTTCTTC
cdr3_aa: CASSFGPSGSLYNEQFF

d_call: -
clone_size: -
j_call: TRBJ2-5
v_call: TRBV28
cdr3_length: 13
cdr3_nt: TGTGCCAGCAGTGTAGGGAATCAAGAGACCCAGTACTTC
cdr3_aa: CASSVGNQETQYF

d_call: TRBD2
clone_size: many
j_call: TRBJ2-2
v_call: TRBV19
cdr3_length: 18
cdr3_nt: TGTGCCAGTAGTGGCGAGCGCGGGAGGAGGGGCCACCCCGGGGAGCTGTTTTTT
cdr3_aa: CASSGERGRRGHPGELFF

d_call: -
clone_size: many
j_call: TRBJ2-7
v_call: TRBV4-1
cdr3_length: 13
cdr3_nt: TGCGCCAGCAGCCAAGTCGTTGGGGGCGAGCAGTACTTC
cdr3_aa: CASSQVVGGEQYF

d_call: -
clone_size: -
j_call: TRBJ1-5
v_call: TRBV3-1
cdr3_length: 15
cdr3_nt: TGTGCCAGCAGCCTACGACTGGATAGCAATCAGCCCCAGCATTTT
cdr3_aa: CASSLRLDSNQPQHF

d_call: TRBD1
clone_size: -
j_call: TRBJ1-5
v_call: TRBV4-1
cdr3_length: 16
cdr3_nt: TGCGCCAGCAGCCAAAAACCAGGGGGGAGAAATCAGCCCCAGCATTTT
cdr3_aa: CASSQKPGGRNQPQHF

d_call: -
clone_size: -
j_call: TRBJ1-5
v_call: TRBV30
cdr3_length: 13
cdr3_nt: TGTGCCTGGAGTGTATTCGGGAATCAGCCCCAGCATTTT
cdr3_aa: CAWSVFGNQPQHF

d_call: TRBD1
clone_size: -
j_call: TRBJ2-4
v_call: TRBV13
cdr3_length: 16
cdr3_nt: TGTGCCAGCAGCCAACTGTCGGGGACAGGGAAAAACATTCAGTACTTC
cdr3_aa: CASSQLSGTGKNIQYF

d_call: -
clone_size: many
j_call: TRBJ2-6
v_call: TRBV11-1
cdr3_length: 19
cdr3_nt: TGTGCCAGCAGCTCAAGGACACCCTACGTCGACTCTGGGGCCAACGTCCTGACTTTC
cdr3_aa: CASSSRTPYVDSGANVLTF